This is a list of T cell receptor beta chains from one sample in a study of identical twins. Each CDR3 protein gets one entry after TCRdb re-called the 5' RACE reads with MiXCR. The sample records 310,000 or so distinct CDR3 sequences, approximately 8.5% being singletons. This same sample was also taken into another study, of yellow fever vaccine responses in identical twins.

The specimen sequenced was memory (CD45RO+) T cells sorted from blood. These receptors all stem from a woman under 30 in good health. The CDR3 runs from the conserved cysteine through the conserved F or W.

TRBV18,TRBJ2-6,CASSATLQLKSSGANVLTF
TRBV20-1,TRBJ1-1,CSARGPGTEAFF
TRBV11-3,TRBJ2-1,CASSLEGQGSQNEQFF
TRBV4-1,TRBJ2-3,CASSQEGGGDTQYF
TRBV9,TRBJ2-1,CASSVDPVRTSDYNEQFF
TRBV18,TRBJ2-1,CASSLEKVEQFF
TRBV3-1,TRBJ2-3,CASSQKNGGAGTDTQYF
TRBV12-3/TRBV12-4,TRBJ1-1,CASSNMRAVAEAFF
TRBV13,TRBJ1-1,CASSSRQGRSLNTEAFF
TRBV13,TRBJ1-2,CASSRGQIYGYTF
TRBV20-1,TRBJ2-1,CSARAPYRQIYNEQFF
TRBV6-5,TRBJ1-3,CASSLADSRSGNTIYF
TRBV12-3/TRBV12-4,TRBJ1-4,CASSPTESRKLFF
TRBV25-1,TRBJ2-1,CASSERDSSGNEQFF
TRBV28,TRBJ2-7,CASSLRLGVGYEQYF
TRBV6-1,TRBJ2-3,CASSAMDRDTQYF
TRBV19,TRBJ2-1,CASSDRGYEQFF
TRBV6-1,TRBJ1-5,CASSAGQHSNQPQHF
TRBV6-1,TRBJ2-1,CASTSAPGLDEQFF
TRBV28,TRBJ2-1,CASSTGEGFYNEQFF
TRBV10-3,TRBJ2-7,CAISAIAGVGNEQYF
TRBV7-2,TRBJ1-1,CASSLEGLNTEAFF
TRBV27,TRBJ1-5,CASSLAGHQPQHF
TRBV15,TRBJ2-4,CATRGGMDGNIQYF
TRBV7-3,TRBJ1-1,CASSPTGWGGTEAFF
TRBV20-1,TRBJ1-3,CSAKWSSGNTIYF
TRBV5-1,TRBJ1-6,CASSLGLAGLLNSPLHF
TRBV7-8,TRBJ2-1,CASSLMGLALTPSYNEQFF
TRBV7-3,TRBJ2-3,CASSFGPPQPDTQYF
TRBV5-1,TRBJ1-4,CASSSAGSTNEKLFF
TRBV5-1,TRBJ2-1,CASSSVVSDNEQFF
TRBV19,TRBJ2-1,CASSPRGHSYNEQFF
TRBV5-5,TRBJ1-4,CASSLEGRGNEKLFF
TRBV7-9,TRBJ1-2,CASSRGQGEGYTF
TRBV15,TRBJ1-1,CATSRDLAKGGDEAFF
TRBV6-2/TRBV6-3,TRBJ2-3,CASSYGQGASAQYF
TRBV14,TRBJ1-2,CASSQGSGGYTF
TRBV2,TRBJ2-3,CASSEASEDTQYF
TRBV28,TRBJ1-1,CASSSAPMNTEAFF
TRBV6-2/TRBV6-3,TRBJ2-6,CATSVGGSGANVLTF
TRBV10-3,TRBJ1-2,CAISETYYGYTF
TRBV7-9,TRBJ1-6,CASSQDFQGSPLHF
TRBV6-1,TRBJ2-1,CASRTANNEQFF
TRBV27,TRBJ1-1,CTSSHPSTVNTEAFF
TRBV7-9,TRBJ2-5,CASSSKETQYF
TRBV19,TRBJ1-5,CASNLKGDQPQHF
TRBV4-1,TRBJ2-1,CASSRGPWENEQFF